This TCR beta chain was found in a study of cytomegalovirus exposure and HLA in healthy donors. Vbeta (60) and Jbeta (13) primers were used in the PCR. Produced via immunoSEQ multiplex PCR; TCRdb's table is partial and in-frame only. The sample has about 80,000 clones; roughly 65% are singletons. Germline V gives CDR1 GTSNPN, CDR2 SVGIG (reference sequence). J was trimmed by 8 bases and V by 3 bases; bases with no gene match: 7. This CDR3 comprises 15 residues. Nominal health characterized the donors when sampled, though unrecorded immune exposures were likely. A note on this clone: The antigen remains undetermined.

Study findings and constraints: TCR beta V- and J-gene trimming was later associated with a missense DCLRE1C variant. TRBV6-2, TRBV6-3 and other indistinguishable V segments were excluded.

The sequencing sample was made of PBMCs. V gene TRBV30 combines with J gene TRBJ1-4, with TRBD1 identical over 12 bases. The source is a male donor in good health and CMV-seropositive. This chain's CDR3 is CAWRGQGAVGEKLFF. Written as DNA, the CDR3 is TGTGCCTGGAGGGGACAGGGGGCGGTTGGAGAAAAACTGTTTTTT.